This T cell receptor (beta chain) was obtained from a study of cytomegalovirus exposure and HLA in healthy donors (dated 2017 in TCRdb). Context from the whole study: According to an earlier analysis of a few hundred of the donors, about 179 million T cells yielded 90 million to 140 million unique TCR beta sequences and more than 250 Gb of sequence data. The study aimed to test whether cataloging public T cell receptors could reveal signatures of past pathogen exposure. Class I and class II HLA loci were covered by the typing at four-digit resolution. An earlier analysis of around 580 of the donors used high-throughput TCR beta sequencing to judge whether each TCR beta V gene segment behaved as functional or pseudogenic. Besides the first cohort of 500 to 700 subjects, a separate validation cohort made up of 120 different subjects was used. To predict cytomegalovirus infection status, the study combined high-throughput TCR immunosequencing, statistical association of individual TCRs with disease status, and machine learning. The number of typed donors differed by locus: about 620-640 for A, B, C, DRB1 and DQB1; some 540 for DQA1; 606 for DPA1; and roughly 470 for DPB1. Among 300 to 500 genotyped donors of the cohort, an average of approximately 240,000 unique TCR beta nucleotide sequences was sequenced per donor, of which about 19% were non-productive. The genetic ancestry cluster associated with self-reported Caucasian donors included 70% to 85% of the 398 genotyped donors. Rather than drawing on any new phenotypic data, the later analysis identified candidate immune exposures from TCR beta sequences and the way those sequences occurred across donors. Several DR-DQ haplotypes were handled as single units for association and clustering because linkage in the cohort was strong. In a later genetic analysis, genome-wide SNP genotypes for about 65% of the roughly 700 donors were used, and that subset was treated as a discovery cohort. About 280 gigabases of sequencing data and 78 million or so unique TCR sequences were included in an early release covering roughly 600 HLA-typed donors. Every discovery cohort repertoire had been produced on one sequencing platform. In a later analysis, previously published TCR beta repertoires from some 640 donors were re-analyzed and high-resolution HLA genotyping was added so that TCR occurrence patterns could be studied. The study profiled the T cell repertoires of hundreds of subjects by immunosequencing and related them to cytomegalovirus serostatus. Donor age, sex, ethnicity and CMV serostatus were collected together with the repertoire data. The research as a whole found: In a later analysis, 16,951 TCR beta sequences were associated with specific HLA alleles at a false discovery rate of 0.05. The presence/absence analyses assumed that sequencing depth was roughly uniform across donors, and that assumption may not be true. Most TCR sequences were seen in very few donors, while some public TCRs were found in many individuals. In a later genetic analysis, a missense DCLRE1C variant was associated with V-gene and J-gene trimming of TCR beta chains, and the association was replicated in an independent cohort. HLA typing was unavailable for some donors at each locus, so association tests used only the typed subset. A group of highly shared sequence variants was considered likely to be a technical artifact of the sequencing pipeline. Because counts were too low, approximately 18 rarely observed V segments, including chromosome 9 orphons, were excluded from the earlier analysis of a few hundred of the donors. A later analysis reported that several top co-occurrence clusters appeared linked to parvovirus B19, influenza, CMV and Epstein-Barr virus. Linkage disequilibrium might explain the correlated functional status among segregating V segments, but an unknown experimental factor could not be excluded. Cytomegalovirus status was reported to be diagnosed by the classifier with high specificity and sensitivity in both the original and validation cohorts. In a later genetic analysis, fewer N-insertions in productive TCRs were reported among donors in an Asian-associated ancestry cluster than the roughly 640-donor mean. A further reported finding was that TCR beta sequences accurately predicted the HLA-A and HLA-B alleles for most subjects in the first cohort. Compared with equally common non-associated chains, HLA-associated TCR beta chains in a later analysis were more clonally expanded and had lower generation probabilities. A later analysis found that most CMV-associated TCR beta chains appeared HLA-restricted, with HLA associations seemingly driven largely by CMV exposure. According to the authors, the approach could potentially be generalized to other disease states and immunological phenotypes. In the study, around 150 TCR beta chains were listed as associated with cytomegalovirus. Broadly in line with IMGT annotations, most TCR beta V segments showed up in productive rearrangements about 87% or about 30% of the time in an earlier analysis of 450 to 750 of the donors. The cohort was sequenced for TCR beta chains only, and without alpha or paired-chain data the features that could be detected were limited. CMV serostatus was the only immune exposure information available for the cohort. In a later analysis, the rate of TCR association differed among HLA loci, with DRB1 alleles having the most associated TCRs and HLA-C alleles having the fewest. In vitro tests confirmed that three of the cytomegalovirus-associated TCR beta chains recognize cytomegalovirus antigens. When HLA alleles, especially DR and DQ, strongly co-occurred, TCR associations were difficult to assign to individual alleles.

The cohort comprised fewer than 750 healthy bone marrow donors. All cohort members were sampled while nominally healthy, although unrecorded immune exposures were likely present. The donor was CMV seropositive and was included in the group of 250 to 300 seropositive cohort members. A peripheral blood sample was collected from each donor, and TCR beta sequencing was performed on peripheral blood mononuclear cells. Genomic DNA extraction from the blood cell samples was performed with the Qiagen DNeasy Blood Extraction Kit. The library was made by the immunoSEQ multiplex PCR assay. For the multiplex PCR, a mixture combining 60 forward primers for TCR Vbeta segments and 13 reverse primers for TCR Jbeta segments was used. The CDR3 region of rearranged TCR beta genes was amplified from genomic DNA with a multiplex PCR assay. The Illumina HiSeq System was used to sequence the amplified TCR beta libraries as 87-base-pair reads. The source study handled its data this way. Across the 670 or so repertoires, a later analysis counted approximately 83 million unique TCR beta chains, approximately 12 million of which were shared by at least two donors. Raw reads were error-corrected and collapsed into unique sequences with a nearest-neighbor algorithm that merged closely related sequences to remove PCR and sequencing errors. To assign V, D and J gene segments, CDR3 sequences were aligned to IMGT reference sequences. Each retained sequence needed at least a six-nucleotide match to both a V gene segment and a J gene segment. A rearrangement counted as productive if the CDR3 had no stop codons and remained in frame with V and J, and every other rearrangement counted as non-productive. CDR3 was defined by IMGT convention, running from the second conserved V-encoded cysteine to the conserved J-encoded phenylalanine. In an earlier analysis of more than 550 of the donors, sequences lacking an unambiguous match to a single V gene segment were excluded. In an earlier analysis of 450 to 750 of the donors, a V segment was called functional when productive rearrangements were above 56.7%, and segregating when the standard deviation between donors exceeded 5%. A statistical classification framework was built for diagnosing cytomegalovirus status from the catalog of TCR beta chain sequences. V and J gene assignment, in a later analysis, came from comparing TCR nucleotide sequences with IMGT/GENE-DB human TR gene sequences. A later analysis assigned CDR3 sequences and most-parsimonious VDJ recombination scenarios with the TCRdist pipeline. In a later analysis, each TCR beta chain was defined by its CDR3 amino acid sequence together with its V-gene family, and reads without a unique V-gene family were excluded. A later analysis removed several hundred highly shared, low-generation-probability nucleotide sequences to deal with suspected cross-contamination and a sequencing artifact. In a later analysis, a clonal expansion index was calculated for each public chain from normalized within-repertoire ranks of inferred template counts. A later analysis computed generation probabilities with a VDJ recombination model fitted to out-of-frame rearrangements, and checked the results against IGoR. In a later analysis, hypergeometric tests were used to score TCR-TCR, TCR-HLA and TCR-CMV co-occurrence, with a repertoire-size bias correction applied to TCR pairs. A later analysis estimated false discovery rates by permuting HLA or CMV assignments 20 times. In a later analysis, co-occurring TCRs were grouped using DBSCAN, and TCRdist sequence similarity was added for clustering within HLA-allele-positive subsets. For co-occurrence clustering, repertoires with fewer than 30,000 or more than 120,000 public chains were excluded, along with four or five repertoires with anomalous nucleotide sharing. Drawn from immuneACCESS, this table holds only the in-frame rearrangements with V and J called that TCRdb kept. Clones are partly lost; checked studies trace under half to an unresolved V gene and leave the rest unexplained. V and J calls and clone size are as listed in that table; D and trimming were resolved from the DNA. The sample data list about 180,000 clones, and around 80% of these were observed just once. The top ten hold 1% of the sample.

On this clone: Its recognized antigen is unknown. Nothing much larger sits one base from this clone, and base qualities are not available.

Material: PBMCs. This TCR derives from a woman between 45 and 65 years old in good health and CMV-seropositive.

The DNA is TGTGCCAGCTCCCCAGGGAATTCGGAGACCCAGTACTTC. It translates as CASSPGNSETQYF. The rearrangement combines TRBV7-3 with TRBJ2-5; TRBD1 is perhaps the D gene, given 5 matching bases. Its CDR3 holds 13 amino acids, cysteine through phenylalanine. CDR3 DNA is the only sequence kept; it has 39 bases, read in frame from the first base. V sheds 8 bases and J sheds 5 bases, leaving 15 bases between their ends. CDR1 and CDR2, looked up from the germline V gene, are SGHTA and FQGTGA.